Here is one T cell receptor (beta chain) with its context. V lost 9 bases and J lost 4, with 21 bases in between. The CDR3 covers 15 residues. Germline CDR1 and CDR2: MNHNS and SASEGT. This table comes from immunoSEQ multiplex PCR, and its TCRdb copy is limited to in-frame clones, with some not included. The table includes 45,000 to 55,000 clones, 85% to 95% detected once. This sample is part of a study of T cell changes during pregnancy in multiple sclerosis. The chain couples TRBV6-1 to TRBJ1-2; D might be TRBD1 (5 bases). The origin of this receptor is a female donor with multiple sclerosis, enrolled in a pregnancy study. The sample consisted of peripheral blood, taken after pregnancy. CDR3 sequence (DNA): TGTGCCAGTAGCCTGCTCGGGCAGGGCGCCTATGGCTACACCTTC. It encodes CASSLLGQGAYGYTF.